A single TCR beta chain is shown here with its context. A J-beta primer mix and a sample-barcoded 5' primer were used in a second PCR of roughly 7 to 12 cycles. TCRdb ran MiXCR on the 5' RACE reads and lists one entry per CDR3 protein. The top ten hold approximately 3.7% of the sample, which has 800,000 or so distinct CDR3 sequences, around 25% seen once. The sample comes from a study of blood T cells in healthy people across ages. These same records also appear under a second study, on T cells of mothers and their children. As that study records: A few healthy Caucasian mothers gave samples, and so did their six children.

The sequence was collected from a boy between 10 and 17 years old in good health. Sequencing was performed on blood.

The CDR3: CASSSRSTEAFF. CDR3 DNA sequence: TGTGCCAGCAGCAGCCGCTCCACTGAAGCTTTCTTT. The V call is TRBV12-3 or TRBV12-4, the J call TRBJ1-1; D gene unclear. The CDR3 runs to 12 residues. Trimming took off 6 bases at V and 4 bases at J, with 9 bases between the two ends.